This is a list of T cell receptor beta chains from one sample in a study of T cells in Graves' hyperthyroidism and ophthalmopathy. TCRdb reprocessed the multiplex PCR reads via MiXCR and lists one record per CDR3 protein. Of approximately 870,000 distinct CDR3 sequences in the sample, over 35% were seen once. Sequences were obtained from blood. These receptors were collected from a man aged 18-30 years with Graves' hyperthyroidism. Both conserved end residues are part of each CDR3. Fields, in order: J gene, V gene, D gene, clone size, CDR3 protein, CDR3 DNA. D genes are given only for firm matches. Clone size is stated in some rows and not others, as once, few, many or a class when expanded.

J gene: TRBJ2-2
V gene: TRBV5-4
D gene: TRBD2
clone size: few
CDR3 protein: CASSWTSGNTGELFF
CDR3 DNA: TGTGCCAGCAGCTGGACTAGCGGGAACACCGGGGAGCTGTTTTTT

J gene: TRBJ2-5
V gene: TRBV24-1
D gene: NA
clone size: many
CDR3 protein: CATLLETQYF
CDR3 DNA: TGTGCCACTTTACTGGAGACCCAGTACTTC

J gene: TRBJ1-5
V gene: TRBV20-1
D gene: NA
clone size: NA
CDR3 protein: CSASGIAYSNQPQHF
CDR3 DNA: TGCAGTGCTAGCGGGATAGCTTATAGCAATCAGCCCCAGCATTTT

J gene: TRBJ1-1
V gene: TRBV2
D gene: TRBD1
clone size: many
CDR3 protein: CASTEGQDTEAFF
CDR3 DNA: TGTGCCAGCACCGAGGGACAGGACACTGAAGCTTTCTTT

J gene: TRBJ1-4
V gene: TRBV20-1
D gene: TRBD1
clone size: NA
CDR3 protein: CSAYRDRVILEKEKLFF
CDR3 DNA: TGCAGTGCTTACCGGGACAGGGTAATTCTAGAGAAGGAAAAACTGTTTTTT

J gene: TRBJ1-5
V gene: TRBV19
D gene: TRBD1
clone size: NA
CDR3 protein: CASSIDPIGGRRNQPQHF
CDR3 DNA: TGTGCCAGTAGTATAGACCCAATAGGGGGCCGCCGAAATCAGCCCCAGCATTTT

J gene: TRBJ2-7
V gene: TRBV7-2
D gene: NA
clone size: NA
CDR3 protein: CASSPGADEQYF
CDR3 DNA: TGTGCCAGCAGCCCAGGGGCGGACGAGCAGTACTTC

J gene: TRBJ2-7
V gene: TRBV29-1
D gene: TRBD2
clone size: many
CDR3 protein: CSAGTSGSLSYEQYF
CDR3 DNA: TGCAGCGCCGGGACTAGCGGGTCCCTCTCCTACGAGCAGTACTTC

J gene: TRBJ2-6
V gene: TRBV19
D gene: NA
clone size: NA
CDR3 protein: CASSRRGGRTAGANVLTF
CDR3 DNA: TGTGCCAGTAGCCGAAGGGGGGGACGTACGGCTGGTGCCAACGTCCTGACTTTC

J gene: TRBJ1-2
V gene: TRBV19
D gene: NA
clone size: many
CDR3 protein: CASSISSSVTF
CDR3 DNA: TGTGCCAGTAGTATTTCATCGAGCGTGACCTTC

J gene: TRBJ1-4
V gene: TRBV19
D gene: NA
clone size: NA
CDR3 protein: CASSNNSLRKLFF
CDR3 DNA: TGTGCCAGTAGTAATAACAGCCTAAGGAAACTGTTTTTT

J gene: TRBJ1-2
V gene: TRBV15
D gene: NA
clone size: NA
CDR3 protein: CATSRGGQSDYGYTF
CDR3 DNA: TGTGCCACCAGCAGAGGAGGACAGTCGGACTATGGCTACACCTTC

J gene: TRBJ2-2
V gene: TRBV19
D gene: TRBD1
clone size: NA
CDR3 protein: CASSRWTGDTGELFF
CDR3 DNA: TGTGCCAGTAGTAGGTGGACAGGGGACACCGGGGAGCTGTTTTTT

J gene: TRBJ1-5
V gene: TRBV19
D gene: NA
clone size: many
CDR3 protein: CASSKTGAKLGNQPQHF
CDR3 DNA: TGTGCCAGTAGTAAGACAGGTGCGAAGCTAGGCAATCAGCCCCAGCATTTT

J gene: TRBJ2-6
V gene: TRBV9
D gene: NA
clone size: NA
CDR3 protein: CASTREPRSSGANVLTF
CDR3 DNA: TGTGCCAGCACCAGAGAGCCCCGAAGCTCCGGGGCCAACGTCCTGACTTTC

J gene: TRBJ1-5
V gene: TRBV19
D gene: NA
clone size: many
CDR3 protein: CASSGGGSNQPQHF
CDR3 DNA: TGTGCCAGTAGTGGAGGCGGATCCAATCAGCCCCAGCATTTT

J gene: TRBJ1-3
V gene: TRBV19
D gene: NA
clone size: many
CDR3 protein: CASRTKGNTIYF
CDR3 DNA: TGTGCCAGCCGGACAAAGGGAAACACCATATATTTT

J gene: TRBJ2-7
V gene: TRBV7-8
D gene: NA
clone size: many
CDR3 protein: CASSLVDNIYEQYF
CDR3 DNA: TGTGCCAGCAGCTTAGTTGACAATATCTACGAGCAGTACTTC

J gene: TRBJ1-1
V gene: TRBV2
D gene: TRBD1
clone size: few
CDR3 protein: CASRADREGVNTEAFF
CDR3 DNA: TGTGCCAGCAGGGCGGACAGGGAGGGGGTGAACACTGAAGCTTTCTTT

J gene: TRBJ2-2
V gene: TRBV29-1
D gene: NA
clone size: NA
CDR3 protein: CSVEDPSRARTGELFF
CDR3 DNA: TGCAGCGTTGAAGATCCGTCTAGAGCCCGCACCGGGGAGCTGTTTTTT

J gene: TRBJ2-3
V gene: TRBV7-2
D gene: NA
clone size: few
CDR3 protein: CASSLTDTQYF
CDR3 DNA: TGTGCCAGCAGTCTCACAGATACGCAGTATTTT

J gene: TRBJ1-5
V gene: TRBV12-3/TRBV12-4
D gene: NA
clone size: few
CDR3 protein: CASSQFSNQPQHF
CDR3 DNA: TGTGCCTCCTCCCAGTTTAGCAATCAGCCCCAGCATTTT

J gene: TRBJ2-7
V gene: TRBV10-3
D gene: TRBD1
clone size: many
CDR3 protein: CAISTDRQGEQYF
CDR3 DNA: TGTGCCATCAGTACGGACAGGCAAGGCGAGCAGTACTTC

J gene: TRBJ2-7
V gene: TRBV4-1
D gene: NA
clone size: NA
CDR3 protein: CASSLGTSEYEQYF
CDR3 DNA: TGCGCCAGCAGCCTAGGGACCAGCGAATACGAGCAGTACTTC

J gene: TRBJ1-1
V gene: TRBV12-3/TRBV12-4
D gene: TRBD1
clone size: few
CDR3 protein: CASSPGTGERNTEAFF
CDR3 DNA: TGTGCCAGCAGCCCGGGGACAGGGGAGAGAAACACTGAAGCTTTCTTT

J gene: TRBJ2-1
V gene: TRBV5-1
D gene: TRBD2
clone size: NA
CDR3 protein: CATTSGGYNEQFF
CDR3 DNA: TGCGCCACAACTAGCGGAGGCTACAATGAGCAGTTCTTC

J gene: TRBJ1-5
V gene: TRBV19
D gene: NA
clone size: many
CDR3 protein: CASSRSTGGQPQHF
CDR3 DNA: TGTGCCAGTAGTAGGTCGACAGGCGGTCAGCCCCAGCATTTT

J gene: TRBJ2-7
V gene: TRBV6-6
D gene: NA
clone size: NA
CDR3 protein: CASSTSQRAAYEQYF
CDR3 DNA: TGTGCCAGCAGTACCTCTCAGCGGGCTGCCTACGAGCAGTACTTC

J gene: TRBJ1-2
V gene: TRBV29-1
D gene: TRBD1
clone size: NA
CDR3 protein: CSVGTGAHGYTF
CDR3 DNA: TGCAGCGTTGGGACAGGGGCGCATGGCTACACCTTC

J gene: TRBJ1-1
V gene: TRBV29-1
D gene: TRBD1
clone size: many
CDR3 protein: CSVEDGGQGDTEAFF
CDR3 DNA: TGCAGCGTTGAAGATGGTGGACAGGGGGACACTGAAGCTTTCTTT

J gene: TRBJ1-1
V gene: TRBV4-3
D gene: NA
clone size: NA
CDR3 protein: CASSQASTGRTEAFF
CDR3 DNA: TGCGCCAGCAGCCAAGCCTCGACAGGTCGAACTGAAGCTTTCTTT

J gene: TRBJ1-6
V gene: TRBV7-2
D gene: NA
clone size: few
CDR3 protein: CASSQGHPENSPLHF
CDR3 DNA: TGTGCCAGCAGCCAGGGACACCCCGAAAATTCACCCCTCCACTTT

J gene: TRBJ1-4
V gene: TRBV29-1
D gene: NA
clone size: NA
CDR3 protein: CSVEGQSGEKLFF
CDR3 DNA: TGCAGCGTTGAAGGGCAGTCGGGTGAAAAACTGTTTTTT

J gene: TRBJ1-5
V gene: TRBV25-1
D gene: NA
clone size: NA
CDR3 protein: CASSWGLRYSNQPQHF
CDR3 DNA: TGTGCCAGCAGTTGGGGGTTGCGGTATAGCAATCAGCCCCAGCATTTT